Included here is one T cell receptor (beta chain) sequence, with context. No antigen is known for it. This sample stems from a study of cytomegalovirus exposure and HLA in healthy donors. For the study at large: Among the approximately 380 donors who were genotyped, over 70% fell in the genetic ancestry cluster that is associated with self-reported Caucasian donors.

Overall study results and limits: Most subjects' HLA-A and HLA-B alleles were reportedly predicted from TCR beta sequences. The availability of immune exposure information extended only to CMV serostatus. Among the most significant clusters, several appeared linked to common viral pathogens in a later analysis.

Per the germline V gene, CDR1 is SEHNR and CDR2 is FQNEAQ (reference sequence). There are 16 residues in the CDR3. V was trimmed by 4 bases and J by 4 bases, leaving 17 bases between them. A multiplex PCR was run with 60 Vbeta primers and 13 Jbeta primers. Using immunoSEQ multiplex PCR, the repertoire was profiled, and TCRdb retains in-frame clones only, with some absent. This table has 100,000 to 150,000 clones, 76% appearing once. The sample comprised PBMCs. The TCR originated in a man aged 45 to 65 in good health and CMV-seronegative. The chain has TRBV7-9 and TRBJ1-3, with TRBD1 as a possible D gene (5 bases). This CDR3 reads CASSSLPGERGNTIYF. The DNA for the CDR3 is TGTGCCAGCAGCTCCCTCCCGGGGGAACGGGGAAACACCATATATTTT. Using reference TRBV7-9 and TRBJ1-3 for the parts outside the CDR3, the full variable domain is DTGVSQNPRHKITKRGQNVTFRCDPISEHNRLYWYRQTLGQGPEFLTYFQNEAQLEKSRLLSDRFSAERPKGSFSTLEIQRTEQGDSAMYLCASSSLPGERGNTIYFGEGSWLTVV.